This TCR beta chain derives from a study of T cell responses to AZD1222 COVID-19 vaccine. As concerns this clone: What it binds is unknown.

The assay was immunoSEQ multiplex PCR, and TCRdb's table has in-frame clones only and misses some. This sample has roughly 120,000 clones, with about 88% found just once. The germline V gene has CDR1 WSHSY and CDR2 SAAADI. This CDR3 spans 14 amino acids. V was shortened by 1 base and J by 9 bases, with 15 bases between the two germline ends. Findings of the study overall: Donors were largely white British and mainly female; clonal diversity was possibly underestimated.

The sequence was collected from an adult in good health. The input for sequencing was peripheral blood, taken on day 0 of AZD1222 vaccination. This rearrangement joins TRBV10-2 to TRBJ1-2; perhaps TRBD1 as D (6 bases). CDR3 protein: CASSEWRTAGSYTF. The CDR3 coding sequence is TGCGCCAGCAGTGAGTGGAGGACAGCCGGTAGCTACACCTTC.